The present T cell receptor beta chain was sequenced within a study of blood T cell repertoires in COVID-19. About the research overall: Nucleic acid was either cDNA or gDNA, and it came from T cells, B-cell-depleted T cells, or PBMCs.

The authors' processing: By means of reference gene primer amplification, nucleated cell counts were estimated. Produced via immunoSEQ multiplex PCR; TCRdb's table is partial and in-frame only. V and J calls and clone size come straight from that table; D and trimming were deduced from the DNA. The sample has about 220,000 clones; over 70% are singletons. CDR3 length: 15 residues. Germline CDR1 is SGHAT and CDR2 is FQNNGV. Trimming at V came to 5 bases and at J to 8 bases, leaving 9 bases not matched to a gene. The TCR was taken from a woman in her 70s with acute or convalescent COVID-19. The J gene is TRBJ1-3, the V gene TRBV11-2; 10 nucleotides line up with TRBD1. Sequenced sample: peripheral blood. The CDR3 loop is CASSQGAGQGHTIYF. The CDR3 region has the DNA TGTGCCAGCAGCCAGGGGGCGGGACAGGGGCACACCATATATTTT.